The 19 T cell receptor beta chains below all came from one sample that was sequenced in a study of blood T cell repertoires in COVID-19. The table came from immunoSEQ multiplex PCR; TCRdb's copy has only in-frame clones and leaves some out. The profile shows roughly 200,000 clones, about 93% of them singletons. Sequenced material: peripheral blood. The origin of the receptors is a man aged 45 to 65 with acute or convalescent COVID-19.

V gene TRBV19 combines with J gene TRBJ1-5; TRBD1 matches 7 bases. Trimming cost V 4 bases and J 4 bases; bases outside gene matches: 10. The CDR3 length is 16 residues. Germline V CDR1 and CDR2: LNHDA, SQIVND (reference sequence). The CDR3 loop reads CASSNPDRVGNQPQHF. The CDR3 DNA reads as TGTGCCAGTAGTAACCCCGACAGGGTCGGAAATCAGCCCCAGCATTTT.

The rearrangement uses TRBV6-5 and TRBJ1-2; TRBD1 is a possible D gene (6 bases). CDR3 size: 14 residues. Germline-derived CDR1 and CDR2 are MNHEY and SVGAGI. Trimming cost V 2 bases and J 4 bases, with 11 bases left between them. The CDR3 DNA follows: TGTGCCAGCAGTTACACCCTGACAGGCTATGGCTACACCTTC. Its translation: CASSYTLTGYGYTF.

This chain connects TRBV27 to TRBJ2-7, with no clear D. The germline V gene encodes CDR1 MNHEY and CDR2 SMNVEV (reference sequence). V was cut by 3 bases and J by 0 bases, with 12 bases left in between. This CDR3 has 15 amino acids. The chain's CDR3 is CASSLSGLSSYEQYV. Written as DNA, the CDR3 is TGTGCCAGCAGTTTGTCCGGTTTAAGCTCCTACGAGCAGTACGTC.

The V call is TRBV7-8, the J call TRBJ1-1; D uncertain. Trimming pared 3 bases from V and 2 bases from J, leaving 4 bases between. Germline V gene data show CDR1 as SGHVS and CDR2 as FQNEAQ. This CDR3 has 12 amino acids. The CDR3 loop reads CASSFPNTEAFF. CDR3 DNA: TGTGCCAGCAGCTTCCCAAACACTGAAGCTTTCTTT.

The chain has TRBV7-9 and TRBJ1-1; D is possibly TRBD1 (5 bases). The CDR3 extends over 14 amino acids. Per the germline V gene, CDR1 is SEHNR and CDR2 is FQNEAQ (reference sequence). Trimming cost V 5 bases and J 5 bases, with 15 bases left between them. The CDR3 coding sequence is TGTGCCAGCAGCCAGACAGCGGGGGTGACTGAAGCTTTCTTT. Translation: CASSQTAGVTEAFF.

The rearrangement links TRBV6-5 to TRBJ1-5, with 9 positions matching TRBD1. Germline loops: CDR1 MNHEY, CDR2 SVGAGI. This CDR3 is 14 amino acids long. The V and J ends lost 8 bases and 4 bases, in that order; junction bases with no gene match: 6. The chain's CDR3 is CASRDRGTNQPQHF. The CDR3 DNA reads TGTGCCAGCCGCGACAGGGGGACGAATCAGCCCCAGCATTTT.

For this clone: The junction differs from germline at one of its ends, possibly a read error. V is TRBV3-1 (or the pseudogene TRBV3-2) and J is TRBJ1-2, with 7 bases that match TRBD1. CDR3 length: 18 residues. Per germline, CDR1 LGHDT and CDR2 YNNKEL (reference sequence). CDR3 sequence reads: CASSPPLGTQGYRDGSTF. CDR3 DNA: TGTGCCAGCAGCCCCCCCCTGGGGACACAGGGGTATCGGGATGGCTCCACCTTC.

This clone showed up just once. This chain links TRBV5-1 with TRBJ1-1, with TRBD1 as a possible D gene (6 bases). CDR3 length: 14 amino acids. The V gene lost 4 bases and the J gene lost 1 base, with 11 bases spanning the gap. In germline, CDR1 is SGHRS, CDR2 YFSETQ. The CDR3 protein is CASSLQGRNTEAFF. The CDR3 nucleotides read TGCGCCAGCAGCCTCCAGGGGAGGAACACTGAAGCTTTCTTT.

V usage is TRBV15 and J usage is TRBJ1-4; D not certain. The CDR3 loop spans 17 amino acids. Germline CDR1 and CDR2: LNHNV and YYDKDF (reference sequence). Trimming took off 3 bases at V and 0 bases at J, with 14 bases between the two ends. CDR3 sequence reads: CATSSPHERTTNEKLFF. In DNA, the CDR3 is TGTGCCACCAGCAGTCCCCATGAGAGAACAACTAATGAAAAACTGTTTTTT.

This chain uses TRBV7-8 with TRBJ2-5, with 9 bases that match TRBD2. The CDR3 extends over 16 amino acids. The germline V gene has CDR1 SGHVS and CDR2 FQNEAQ. Trimming at V came to 3 bases and at J to 4 bases, leaving 9 bases not matched to a gene. In DNA, the CDR3 is TGTGCCAGCAGCTTCGGGGCGGGGGGGGCCGGAGAGACCCAGTACTTC. Amino acid sequence: CASSFGAGGAGETQYF.

V usage is TRBV27 and J usage is TRBJ1-1; D is uncertain. V shed 6 bases and J shed 9 bases, with 20 bases lying between them. The germline V gene encodes CDR1 MNHEY and CDR2 SMNVEV (reference sequence). CDR3 length: 14 residues. CDR3 in amino acids: CASRWTGNGRKAFF. In DNA, the CDR3 is TGTGCCAGCAGGTGGACGGGGAATGGTCGGAAAGCTTTCTTT.

The genes are TRBV20-1 and TRBJ2-2; D uncertain. Trimming removed 3 bases from V and 5 bases from J, with 7 bases in between. Germline V CDR1 and CDR2: DFQATT, SNEGSKA (reference sequence). CDR3 size: 12 residues. In DNA form, the CDR3 reads TGCAGTGCTAGTCCGTTTACCGGGGAGCTGTTTTTT. Translating gives CSASPFTGELFF.

The chain couples TRBV5-1 to TRBJ1-4; possibly TRBD1 for D (6 bases). This CDR3 region has 12 residues. The V and J ends lost 2 bases and 8 bases respectively, with 7 bases between them. Per germline, CDR1 SGHRS and CDR2 YFSETQ. DNA of the CDR3: TGCGCCAGCAGCTTAGGGGGAGAAAAACTGTTTTTT. Translation: CASSLGGEKLFF. The entire variable domain, with the rest obtained from reference TRBV5-1 and TRBJ1-4, is as follows: KAGVTQTPRYLIKTRGQQVTLSCSPISGHRSVSWYQQTPGQGLQFLFEYFSETQRNKGNFPGRFSGRQFSNSRSEMNVSTLELGDSALYLCASSLGGEKLFFGSGTQLSVL.

The table lists this clone with a count of one. The chain couples TRBV3-1 (or the pseudogene TRBV3-2) to TRBJ2-6; 7 nucleotides align to TRBD2. The CDR3 covers 17 residues. The ends lost 1 base at V and 4 bases at J; junction bases unmatched: 7. Looked up from germline, CDR1 is LGHDT and CDR2 is YNNKEL (reference sequence). The CDR3 protein is CASSQGRGVTGANVLTF. The CDR3 coding sequence is TGTGCCAGCAGCCAAGGCCGGGGGGTCACGGGGGCCAACGTCCTGACTTTC.

J is TRBJ2-6 and V is TRBV2, with TRBD1 identical over 7 bases. Germline V CDR1 and CDR2: SNHLY, FYNNEI. The CDR3 loop spans 15 amino acids. Trimming cost V 7 bases and J 3 bases; bases outside gene matches: 6. The CDR3 sequence: CASMTDRDGANVLTF. The CDR3 coding sequence is TGTGCCAGCATGACTGACAGGGATGGGGCCAACGTCCTGACTTTC.

This rearrangement joins TRBV11-2 to TRBJ2-3; TRBD1 matches at 9 bases. Germline V gene lookup returns CDR1 SGHAT and CDR2 FQNNGV. This CDR3 has 13 residues. Trimming at V came to 2 bases and at J to 15 bases, leaving 9 bases not matched to a gene. CDR3 in DNA: TGTGCCAGCAGCTTAAAGGCAGGACAGGGGTCCTATTTT. It specifies CASSLKAGQGSYF.

The chain carries TRBV5-6 and TRBJ2-3; D gene unclear. With 4 bases removed from V and 5 bases from J, the gap between germline ends came to 11 bases. CDR3 size: 13 residues. Germline V CDR1 and CDR2: SGHDT, YYEEEE. The DNA for the CDR3 is TGTGCCAGCAGCACGCAACAGTTAGATACGCAGTATTTT. Protein: CASSTQQLDTQYF.

The CDR3 bases are TGTGCCAGCAGTTTCAGGGGAGATACGCAGTATTTT. Translating gives CASSFRGDTQYF. The chain employs TRBV11-2 and TRBJ2-3; D is perhaps TRBD1 (6 bases). The CDR3 extends over 12 amino acids. Trimming stripped 6 bases from V and 5 bases from J, with 9 bases between. Germline-derived CDR1 and CDR2 are SGHAT and FQNNGV.

This chain uses TRBV18 with TRBJ2-7, with D possibly matching TRBD1 (5 bases). Germline V lookup: CDR1 KGHSH, CDR2 LQKENI. The CDR3 covers 13 residues. Trimming removed 6 bases at V and 3 bases at J, with 12 bases between. The CDR3 DNA reads TGTGCCAGCTCGGAAGGGGCGGTCTACGAGCAGTACGTC. Its protein product is CASSEGAVYEQYV.